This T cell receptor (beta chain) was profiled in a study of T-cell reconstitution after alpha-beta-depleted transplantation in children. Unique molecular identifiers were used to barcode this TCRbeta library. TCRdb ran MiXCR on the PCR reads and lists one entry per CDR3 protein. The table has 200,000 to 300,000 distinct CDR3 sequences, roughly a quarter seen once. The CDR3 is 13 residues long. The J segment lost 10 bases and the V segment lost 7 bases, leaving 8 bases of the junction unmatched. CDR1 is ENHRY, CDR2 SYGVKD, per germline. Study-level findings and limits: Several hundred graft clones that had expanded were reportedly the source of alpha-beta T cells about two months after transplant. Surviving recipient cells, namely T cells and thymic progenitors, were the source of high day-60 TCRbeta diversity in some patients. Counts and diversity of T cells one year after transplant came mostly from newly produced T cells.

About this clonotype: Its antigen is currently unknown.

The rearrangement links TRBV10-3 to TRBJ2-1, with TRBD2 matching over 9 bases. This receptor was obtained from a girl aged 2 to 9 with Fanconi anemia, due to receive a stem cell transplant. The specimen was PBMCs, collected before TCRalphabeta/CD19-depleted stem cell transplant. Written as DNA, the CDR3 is TGTGCCATCAACGGCGGGGGGGGATGGGAGCAGTTCTTC. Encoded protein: CAINGGGGWEQFF.